Each of the 21 T cell receptor beta chains below was sequenced from the same sample in a study of T cells in women clearing cervical HPV infection. Profiled with immunoSEQ multiplex PCR; TCRdb holds only in-frame clones, not every one. Its listing shows approximately 25,000 clones. Sample: blood buffy coat. Source of these receptors: a woman between 18 and 70 years old with a cervical HPV16 infection that either progressed to CIN3+ or cleared (not recorded which).

Regarding this clone: The read finishes 3 residues shy of the CDR3 end, and the germline J gene is used to complete it. The chain couples TRBV30 to TRBJ1-5; D is unresolved. V was clipped by 0 bases and J by 4 bases, with 22 bases between them. There are 18 residues in the CDR3. Germline CDR1 reads GTSNPN; CDR2 reads SVGIG (reference sequence). CDR3: CAWSVPSLLGSENQPQHF. CDR3 DNA (partial): TGTGCCTGGAGTGTACCCTCACTTCTAGGAAGCGAGAATCAGCCC.

Regarding this clone: The read is 3 residues too short to cover the CDR3 end, so that end is filled in from the germline J gene. This chain links TRBV7-3 with TRBJ2-1, with 12 bases lining up with TRBD2. Germline CDR1 and CDR2: SGHTA and FQGTGA. V lost 4 bases and J lost 9; bases outside the gene matches: 4. The CDR3 loop spans 14 amino acids. The CDR3 region is CASSSRLAGAEQFF. The DNA read from the CDR3 is TGTGCCAGCAGCTCCCGACTAGCGGGAGCTGAG.

As concerns this clone: The read gets to within 3 residues of the CDR3 end, and the germline J gene fills in the rest. The V gene is TRBV5-1, the J gene TRBJ2-4; 9 bases are a match to TRBD1. The CDR3 is 15 amino acids. Looked up from germline, CDR1 is SGHRS and CDR2 is YFSETQ. Germline trimming cut 4 bases from V and 7 bases from J; bases unmatched to any gene: 9. CDR3 in amino acids: CASSLRDRDANIQYF. The covered CDR3 bases are TGCGCCAGCAGCCTCCGGGACAGGGACGCCAACATT.

Notes on this clone: The read ends 3 residues shy of where the CDR3 ends; the end is completed using the germline J gene. The chain is built from TRBV18 and TRBJ1-2, with D possibly TRBD1 on 6 matching bases. Germline CDR1 is KGHSH and CDR2 is LQKENI. The CDR3 contains 15 residues. CDR3 residues: CASSPRQDPYYDYTF. CDR3 DNA, as far as it was read: TGTGCCAGCTCACCGCGACAGGATCCGTACTACGAC.

A remark on this clone: The observed sequence ends 3 residues before the CDR3 terminus, with the missing tail filled in from the germline J gene. The rearrangement joins TRBV12-3 or TRBV12-4 to TRBJ2-7, with 12 bases aligning to TRBD2. After removal of 8 bases from V and 4 bases from J, the junction contained 18 bases not matched to a gene. This CDR3 region has 18 residues. CDR3 DNA (partial): TGTGCCAGCGGATCCAGAGACGAGACTAGCGGGAGCGGGTACGAG. Its translation: CASGSRDETSGSGYE. The complete CDR3 protein is CASGSRDETSGSGYEQYF.

As concerns this clone: The CDR3 goes on 3 residues after the read ends, and that part is filled in from the germline J gene. The chain combines TRBV19 with TRBJ2-7; 9 bases map to TRBD1. Germline CDR1 and CDR2: LNHDA and SQIVND (reference sequence). Losses at the gene ends were 5 bases for V and 0 bases for J; bases not matched to a gene: 5. The CDR3 covers 15 residues. The covered CDR3 bases are TGTGCCAGTAGTTACAGGGGGCGCGACTCCTACGAG. Encoded protein: CASSYRGRDSYE. The full CDR3 sequence reads CASSYRGRDSYEQYF.

Remarks on this clone: The sequence runs out 3 residues before the end of the CDR3; the remainder is reconstructed from the germline J gene. The chain is built from TRBV19 and TRBJ1-1, with TRBD1 matching 9 bases. The CDR3 spans 13 residues. J lost 4 bases, V lost 5 bases, and 2 bases had no gene match. CDR1 and CDR2 (germline): LNHDA, SQIVND (reference sequence). The CDR3 bases that were read are TGTGCCAGTAGTTTGACAGGGGGCACTGAA. Its translation: CASSLTGGTE. In full, the CDR3 is CASSLTGGTEAFF.

Remarks on this clone: The CDR3 end is not reached by the read, which stops 3 residues before it; the germline J gene fills it in. The rearrangement joins TRBV7-9 to TRBJ2-3; the D is unclear. Germline V gene lookup returns CDR1 SEHNR and CDR2 FQNEAQ (reference sequence). The CDR3 totals 13 residues. The DNA read from the CDR3 is TGTGCCAGCAGTCCAGGCAGCAATCAGCCG. Translating it yields CASSPGSNQP. The full CDR3 protein is CASSPGSNQPQYF.

In the case of this clone: The DNA ends 3 residues before the CDR3 does, and the rest of the CDR3 is filled in from the germline J gene. This chain uses TRBV18 with TRBJ1-2; D is unresolved. The length of the CDR3 is 14 residues. In germline, CDR1 is KGHSH, CDR2 LQKENI. The CDR3 sequence is CASSPPPLTDTYTF. Partial CDR3 DNA: TGTGCCAGCTCACCACCCCCTCTCACAGATACC.

About this clone itself: From the germline J gene comes the end of the CDR3, since the read stops 3 residues before it. V is TRBV5-6 and J is TRBJ2-4, with 8 bases lining up with TRBD2. Germline CDR1 SGHDT, CDR2 YYEEEE. There are 15 residues in the CDR3. The DNA read from the CDR3 is TGTGCCAGCAGCTTGGGGCCAGCGGGGGCGGAGACT. It is translated as CASSLGPAGAET. The full CDR3 reads CASSLGPAGAETQYF.

On this clone itself: The junction departs from the called germline gene at one end, perhaps through a read error. The CDR3 end is not reached by the read, which stops 3 residues before it; the germline J gene fills it in. In the same sample, other DNA sequences code for this CDR3. This chain connects TRBV7-2 to TRBJ2-7; the match to TRBD1 covers 11 bases. CDR3 size: 15 residues. Per germline, CDR1 SGHTA and CDR2 FQGNSA. CDR3 DNA (partial): TGTGCCAGCAGCCGCGGACAGGGGGCCTCCGACGAG. Translation: CASSRGQGASDE. The CDR3 in its entirety is CASSRGQGASDEQYF.

As concerns this clone: The read stops 3 residues short of the end of the CDR3; the missing end is completed from the germline J gene. The gene calls are TRBV30 and TRBJ1-5; 8 bases match TRBD1. V lost 2 bases and J lost 5; bases outside the gene matches: 2. The CDR3 spans 13 residues. Germline lookup yields CDR1 GTSNPN and CDR2 SVGIG (reference sequence). The sequenced CDR3 bases are TGTGCCTGGAGTTTGACAGGGGATCAGCCC. This sequence encodes CAWSLTGDQP. The entire CDR3 sequence reads CAWSLTGDQPQHF.

The CDR3 loop is CASKRAGAGSYEQYF. Partial CDR3 DNA: TGCGCCAGCAAACGGGCGGGGGCAGGCTCCTACGAG. The chain has TRBV5-1 and TRBJ2-7, with a possible D match to TRBD2 (7 bases). The read ends 3 residues shy of where the CDR3 ends; the end is completed using the germline J gene. Germline V lookup: CDR1 SGHRS, CDR2 YFSETQ. The CDR3 is 15 residues long. The germline V and J ends were trimmed by 6 bases and 0 bases, with 16 bases remaining between them.

In regard to this clone: The read halts 3 residues ahead of the CDR3 end, with the missing end drawn from the germline J gene. The rearrangement links TRBV7-9 to TRBJ2-1, with D tentatively TRBD2 (5 bases). Germline assignment: CDR1 SEHNR and CDR2 FQNEAQ (reference sequence). This CDR3 comprises 14 residues. V was trimmed by 6 bases and J by 8 bases, leaving 17 bases between them. The CDR3 bases that were read are TGTGCCAGCAGTCGGCCGGACTTCTGGGATGAG. It encodes CASSRPDFWDE. In full, the CDR3 is CASSRPDFWDEQFF. Full variable domain (rest looked up from reference TRBV7-9 and TRBJ2-1): DTGVSQNPRHKITKRGQNVTFRCDPISEHNRLYWYRQTLGQGPEFLTYFQNEAQLEKSRLLSDRFSAERPKGSFSTLEIQRTEQGDSAMYLCASSRPDFWDEQFFGPGTRLTVL.

About this clone itself: Read coverage stops 3 residues before the CDR3 terminus; the germline J gene supplies the remainder. This chain connects TRBV18 to TRBJ2-3; D uncertain. The CDR3 is made up of 16 amino acids. The V and J ends lost 0 bases and 2 bases respectively, with 12 bases between them. Germline CDR1 is KGHSH and CDR2 is LQKENI. The CDR3 loop is CASSPPVWNYTDTQYF. The covered CDR3 bases are TGTGCCAGCTCACCACCCGTTTGGAACTACACAGATACG.

Worth noting for this clone: The sequenced fragment ends 3 residues before the CDR3 boundary, so the rest is inferred from the germline J gene. The chain employs TRBV11-2 and TRBJ1-1; TRBD1 is a possible D gene (6 bases). The length of the CDR3 is 15 residues. Per the germline V gene, CDR1 is SGHAT and CDR2 is FQNNGV. V dropped 3 bases and J dropped 7 bases, with 18 bases sitting between them. The sequenced part of the CDR3 DNA is TGTGCCAGCAGCTTCACCGCAGGGGCTGAGGATGAA. This sequence encodes CASSFTAGAEDE. The complete CDR3 protein is CASSFTAGAEDEAFF.

As to this clone: The CDR3 extends 3 residues past the end of the read, so its final part is completed from the germline J gene. This chain uses TRBV7-4 with TRBJ2-2, with 11 bases fitting TRBD1. CDR3 length: 13 amino acids. Germline V CDR1 and CDR2: SGHVT, SQSDAQ. CDR3 amino acids: CASSRTGGEKLFF. Partial CDR3 DNA: TGTGCCAGCAGCCGGACAGGGGGCGAAAAG.

For this clone: Read data end 3 residues before the CDR3 end; the end is taken from the germline J gene. The chain combines TRBV30 with TRBJ2-7; tentative D call: TRBD2 (6 bases). This CDR3 region has 13 residues. CDR1 and CDR2 from the germline V gene are GTSNPN and SVGIG (reference sequence). The V end lost 3 bases, the J end lost 3 bases, and 12 bases lay between the germline ends. CDR3 bases read: TGTGCCTGGAGAGGCGGGAAGAACTACGAG. Its protein is CAWRGGKNYE. The whole CDR3 protein reads CAWRGGKNYEQYF.

Concerning this clone itself: The read ends 3 residues before the CDR3 terminus; that terminus is restored from the germline J gene. The chain uses TRBV6-1 and TRBJ2-7; D perhaps matches TRBD2 (6 bases). There are 14 residues in the CDR3. The V end lost 4 bases, the J end lost 1 base, and 11 bases lay between the germline ends. Germline V CDR1 and CDR2: MNHNS, SASEGT. CDR3 sequence reads: CASSGRGLSYEQYF. The sequenced CDR3 bases are TGTGCCAGCAGTGGGCGGGGTCTATCCTACGAG.

As for this clone: The read terminates 3 residues ahead of where the CDR3 ends, so the germline J gene completes it. The chain has TRBV2 and TRBJ1-5, with no clear D. In germline, CDR1 is SNHLY, CDR2 FYNNEI. The CDR3 runs 13 residues. Trimming pared 7 bases from V and 4 bases from J, leaving 11 bases between. The CDR3 region is CASTRGGNQPQHF. The CDR3 bases that were read are TGTGCCAGCACCCGGGGAGGGAATCAGCCC.

Partial CDR3 DNA: TGCGCCAGCAGCTTGGCGGGACAGGGTACAAACACC. Translated, it gives CASSLAGQGTNT. The whole CDR3 reads CASSLAGQGTNTIYF. The J gene is TRBJ1-3, the V gene TRBV5-1; 9 bases are shared with TRBD1. The read halts 3 residues ahead of the CDR3 end, with the missing end drawn from the germline J gene. The junction had 4 bases not matched to a gene; V was cut back by 0 bases and J by 6 bases. This CDR3 spans 15 amino acids. CDR1 is SGHRS and CDR2 is YFSETQ in the germline V gene. The full variable domain, with the rest looked up from reference TRBV5-1 and TRBJ1-3, is KAGVTQTPRYLIKTRGQQVTLSCSPISGHRSVSWYQQTPGQGLQFLFEYFSETQRNKGNFPGRFSGRQFSNSRSEMNVSTLELGDSALYLCASSLAGQGTNTIYFGEGSWLTVV.